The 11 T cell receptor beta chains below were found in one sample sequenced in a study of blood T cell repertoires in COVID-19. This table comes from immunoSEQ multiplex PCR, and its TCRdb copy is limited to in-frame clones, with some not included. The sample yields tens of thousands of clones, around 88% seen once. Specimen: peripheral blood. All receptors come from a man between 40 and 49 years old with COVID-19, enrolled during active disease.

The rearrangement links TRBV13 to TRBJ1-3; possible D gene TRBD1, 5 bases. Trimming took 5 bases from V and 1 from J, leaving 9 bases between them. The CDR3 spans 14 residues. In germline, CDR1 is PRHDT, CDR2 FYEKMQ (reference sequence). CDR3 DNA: TGTGCCAGCAGCCTTCAGGGTTCTGGAAACACCATATATTTT. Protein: CASSLQGSGNTIYF.

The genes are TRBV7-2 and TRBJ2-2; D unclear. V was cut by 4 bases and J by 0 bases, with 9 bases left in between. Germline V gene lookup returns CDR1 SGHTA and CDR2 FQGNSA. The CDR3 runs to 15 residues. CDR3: CASSYDTTNTGELFF. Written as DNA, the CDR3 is TGTGCCAGCAGCTATGACACAACGAACACCGGGGAGCTGTTTTTT.

In nucleotides, the CDR3 is TGTGCCAGCAGCACAACCGGGACAGGGGGGGATGGCTACACCTTC. Translated, it gives CASSTTGTGGDGYTF. The chain carries TRBV28 and TRBJ1-2; TRBD1 matches 11 bases. Germline V gene data show CDR1 as MDHEN and CDR2 as SYDVKM. The CDR3 runs 15 residues. J was trimmed by 6 bases and V by 6 bases; bases with no gene match: 9.

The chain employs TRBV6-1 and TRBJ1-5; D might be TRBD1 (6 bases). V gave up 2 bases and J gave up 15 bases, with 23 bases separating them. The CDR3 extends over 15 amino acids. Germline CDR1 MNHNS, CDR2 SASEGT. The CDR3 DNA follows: TGTGCCAGCAGTGAATCTCGGGTGGACAGAATCATTCGGCATTTT. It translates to CASSESRVDRIIRHF.

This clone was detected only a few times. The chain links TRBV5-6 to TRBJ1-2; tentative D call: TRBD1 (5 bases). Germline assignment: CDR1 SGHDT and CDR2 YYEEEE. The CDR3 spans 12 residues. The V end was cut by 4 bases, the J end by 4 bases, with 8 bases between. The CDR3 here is CASSQGFYGYTF. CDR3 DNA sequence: TGTGCCAGCAGCCAGGGCTTCTATGGCTACACCTTC.

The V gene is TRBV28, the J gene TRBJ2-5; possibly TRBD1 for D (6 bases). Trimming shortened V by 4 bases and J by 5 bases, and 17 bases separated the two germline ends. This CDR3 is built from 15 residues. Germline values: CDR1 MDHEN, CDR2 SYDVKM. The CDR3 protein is CASSSGQPGKETQYF. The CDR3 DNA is TGTGCCAGCAGTTCAGGACAGCCTGGGAAGGAGACCCAGTACTTC.

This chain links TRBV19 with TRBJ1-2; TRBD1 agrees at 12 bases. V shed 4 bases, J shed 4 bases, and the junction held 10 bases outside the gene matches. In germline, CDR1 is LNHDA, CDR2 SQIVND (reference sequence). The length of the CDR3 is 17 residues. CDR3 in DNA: TGTGCCAGTAGTACTCCGGGGACAGGGGGCGCAGGCTATGGCTACACCTTC. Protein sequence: CASSTPGTGGAGYGYTF.

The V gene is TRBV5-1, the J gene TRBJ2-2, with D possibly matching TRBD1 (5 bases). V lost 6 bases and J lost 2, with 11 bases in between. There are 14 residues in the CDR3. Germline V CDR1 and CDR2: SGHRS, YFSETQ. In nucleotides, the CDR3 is TGCGCCAGCACCCTGGACACAAACACCGGGGAGCTGTTTTTT. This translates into CASTLDTNTGELFF. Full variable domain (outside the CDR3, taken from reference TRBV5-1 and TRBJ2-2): KAGVTQTPRYLIKTRGQQVTLSCSPISGHRSVSWYQQTPGQGLQFLFEYFSETQRNKGNFPGRFSGRQFSNSRSEMNVSTLELGDSALYLCASTLDTNTGELFFGEGSRLTVL.

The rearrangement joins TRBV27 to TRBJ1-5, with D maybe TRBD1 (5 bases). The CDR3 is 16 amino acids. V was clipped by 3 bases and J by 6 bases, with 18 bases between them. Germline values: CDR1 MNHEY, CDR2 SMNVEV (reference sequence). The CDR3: CASSFYSQGGSQPQHF. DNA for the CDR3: TGTGCCAGCAGTTTTTACTCTCAGGGAGGGAGTCAGCCCCAGCATTTT.

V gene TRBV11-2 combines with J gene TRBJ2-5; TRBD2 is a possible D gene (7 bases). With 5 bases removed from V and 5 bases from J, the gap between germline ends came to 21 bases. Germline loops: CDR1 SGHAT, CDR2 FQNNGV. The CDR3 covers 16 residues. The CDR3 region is CASSPRLGGGFETQYF. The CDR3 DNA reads TGTGCCAGCAGCCCAAGACTAGGGGGGGGCTTTGAGACCCAGTACTTC.

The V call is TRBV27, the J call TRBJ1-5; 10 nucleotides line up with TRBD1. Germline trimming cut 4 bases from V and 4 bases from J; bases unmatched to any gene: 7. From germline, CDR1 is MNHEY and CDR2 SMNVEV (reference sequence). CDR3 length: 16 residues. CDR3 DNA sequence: TGTGCCAGCAGTTCGGGACAGGGGCGAGGAAATCAGCCCCAGCATTTT. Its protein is CASSSGQGRGNQPQHF.